This TCR beta chain was retrieved from a study of cytomegalovirus exposure and HLA in healthy donors. Regarding the study as a whole: About 87% or about 30% of the time was how often most TCR beta V segments were productive, according to an earlier analysis. A later analysis found common viral pathogens apparently linked to several of the most significant clusters.

For this clone: Its target is not known.

PCR used 60 Vbeta primers and 13 Jbeta primers. Data came from immunoSEQ multiplex PCR; TCRdb stores just in-frame clones and leaves some out. The table has some 180,000 clones, about 82% seen once. The sequence came from a man younger than 30 in good health and CMV-seronegative. The source material was PBMCs.

CDR3 region: CASSLSGFEQYF. The CDR3 DNA reads TGTGCCAGCAGCTTGAGCGGGTTCGAGCAGTACTTC. The chain carries TRBV5-6 and TRBJ2-7; maybe TRBD2 (6 bases). The CDR3 has 12 amino acids. Germline-derived CDR1 and CDR2 are SGHDT and YYEEEE. Trimming pared 1 base from V and 6 bases from J, leaving 8 bases between.